These 26 T cell receptor beta chains share one sample of origin, sequenced in a study of human T cells and chemical hapten exposure. Time point specified: patch test 3, about 24 weeks after DPC sensitization. Treatment: therapeutic diphenylcyclopropenone sensitization with weekly scalp DPC. MiXCR, applied by TCRdb to the RACE reads, yields one record per CDR3 protein. The sample records some 74,000 distinct CDR3 sequences, 10% to 15% being singletons. The specimen was whole blood, collected in connection with sensitization to the hapten diphenylcyclopropenone (DPC). Receptors originate from a woman aged 50 to 65 with alopecia areata. Some clones in this sample may be carry-over from other donors' samples.

This clonotype was seen more than once but under ten times. V gene TRBV7-2 combines with J gene TRBJ1-2, with D unclear. The CDR3 consists of 13 residues. Trimming pared 6 bases from V and 4 bases from J, leaving 12 bases between. CDR1 and CDR2 from the germline V gene are SGHTA and FQGNSA. CDR3: CASRLGLSYGYTF. The CDR3, as DNA: TGTGCCAGCAGACTGGGTCTTTCCTATGGCTACACCTTC.

This clonotype was detected only a few times. V gene TRBV2 combines with J gene TRBJ2-3; 11 bases agree with TRBD2. CDR1 is SNHLY and CDR2 is FYNNEI in the germline V gene. The CDR3 consists of 21 residues. The V segment lost 0 bases and the J segment 1 base; nucleotides outside the gene matches: 15. In DNA form, the CDR3 reads TGTGCCAGCAGTGAAGCGACGGGGCTAGCGGGAGGCAAGTCCCGCACAGATACGCAGTATTTT. Its translation: CASSEATGLAGGKSRTDTQYF.

V gene TRBV20-1 combines with J gene TRBJ1-2; the D is unclear. The V end lost 3 bases, the J end lost 4 bases, and 9 bases lay between the germline ends. The germline V gene has CDR1 DFQATT and CDR2 SNEGSKA (reference sequence). CDR3 length: 12 amino acids. CDR3 in amino acids: CSASVQTYGYTF. CDR3 DNA: TGCAGTGCTAGTGTTCAGACCTATGGCTACACCTTC.

This clonotype has only a few counts. This chain links TRBV3-1 with TRBJ2-2; no firm D call. Germline CDR1 LGHDT, CDR2 YNNKEL (reference sequence). This CDR3 is 17 amino acids long. V was pared by 2 bases and J by 3 bases, with 16 bases between. CDR3 nucleotide sequence: TGTGCCAGCAGCCAACCCCCCCTGGCCCGGCACACCGGGGAGCTGTTTTTT. It codes for CASSQPPLARHTGELFF. The variable domain in full, completed from reference TRBV3-1 and TRBJ2-2, reads DTAVSQTPKYLVTQMGNDKSIKCEQNLGHDTMYWYKQDSKKFLKIMFSYNNKELIINETVPNRFSPKSPDKAHLNLHINSLELGDSAVYFCASSQPPLARHTGELFFGEGSRLTVL.

This chain joins TRBV9 and TRBJ2-7, with 7 bases identical to TRBD2. The germline V gene has CDR1 SGDLS and CDR2 YYNGEE. This CDR3 contains 13 residues. J gave up 6 bases and V 4 bases, and 7 bases lay outside the gene matches. Here the CDR3 reads CASSTRLAAEQYF. The DNA of the CDR3 is TGTGCCAGCAGCACCAGACTAGCCGCCGAGCAGTACTTC.

At least ten counts were recorded for this clonotype. J is TRBJ2-5 and V is TRBV29-1, with 7 bases matching TRBD1. The CDR3 runs to 12 residues. Germline assignment: CDR1 SQVTM and CDR2 ANQGSEA. Losses at the gene ends were 7 bases for V and 2 bases for J; bases not matched to a gene: 4. CDR3 DNA sequence: TGCAGCGGCCGACAGGGACAAGAGACCCAGTACTTC. Its translation: CSGRQGQETQYF.

This chain links TRBV9 with TRBJ1-4, with D tentatively TRBD1 (5 bases). CDR1 is SGDLS, CDR2 YYNGEE, per germline. The CDR3 contains 14 residues. Trimming removed 3 bases from V and 10 bases from J, with 16 bases in between. This CDR3 reads CASSADGVTVKLFF. The CDR3 DNA reads TGTGCCAGCAGCGCTGACGGCGTGACAGTAAAACTGTTTTTT.

This clonotype has a count of ten or more. The rearrangement uses TRBV2 and TRBJ1-2, with a tentative D call TRBD1 (5 bases). This CDR3 contains 13 residues. In germline, CDR1 is SNHLY, CDR2 FYNNEI. Trimming stripped 10 bases from V and 7 bases from J, with 19 bases between. CDR3 protein: CANPGSPTGGYTF. CDR3 DNA sequence: TGTGCCAATCCAGGGTCTCCAACGGGTGGCTACACCTTC. Filled out from reference TRBV2 and TRBJ1-2, the complete variable domain reads EPEVTQTPSHQVTQMGQEVILRCVPISNHLYFYWYRQILGQKVEFLVSFYNNEISEKSEIFDDQFSVERPDGSNFTLKIRSTKLEDSAMYFCANPGSPTGGYTFGSGTRLTVV.

This clonotype was seen ten or more times. The rearrangement joins TRBV7-2 to TRBJ2-3; D gene unclear. CDR3 length equals 12 residues. Looked up from germline, CDR1 is SGHTA and CDR2 is FQGNSA. The V and J ends lost 0 bases and 6 bases respectively, with 4 bases between them. CDR3 amino acids: CASSLAADTQYF. The CDR3 DNA is TGTGCCAGCAGCTTAGCGGCGGATACGCAGTATTTT.

In this sample, this clonotype turned up many times. The chain employs TRBV11-2 and TRBJ2-7; weak D call: TRBD2 (5 bases). The CDR3 covers 13 residues. V was cut by 6 bases and J by 4 bases, with 13 bases left in between. Germline-derived CDR1 and CDR2 are SGHAT and FQNNGV. CDR3 residues: CASRGLGGYEQYF. CDR3 DNA: TGTGCCAGCAGAGGACTGGGCGGGTACGAGCAGTACTTC. The variable domain in full, completed from reference TRBV11-2 and TRBJ2-7, reads EAGVAQSPRYKIIEKRQSVAFWCNPISGHATLYWYQQILGQGPKLLIQFQNNGVVDDSQLPKDRFSAERLKGVDSTLKIQPAKLEDSAVYLCASRGLGGYEQYFGPGTRLTVT.

This clonotype appeared many times. The chain uses TRBV19 and TRBJ1-2; no clear D. Germline assignment: CDR1 LNHDA and CDR2 SQIVND (reference sequence). The CDR3 runs to 14 residues. Trimming removed 3 bases at V and 7 bases at J, with 15 bases between. In DNA form, the CDR3 reads TGTGCCAGTAGTATGGTCGCCAGTCTGGGTGGCTACACCTTC. This codes for CASSMVASLGGYTF.

The table lists this clonotype with many counts. V is TRBV5-1 and J is TRBJ1-2; perhaps TRBD1 as D (6 bases). Germline assignment: CDR1 SGHRS and CDR2 YFSETQ. The CDR3 is 13 amino acids. Trimming removed 4 bases at V and 3 bases at J, with 10 bases between. DNA for the CDR3: TGCGCCAGCAGCCTATCAGGGGACTATGGCTACACCTTC. It encodes CASSLSGDYGYTF.

V and J are TRBV20-1 and TRBJ1-1; D unresolved. Between the trimmed V and J ends, which lost 3 bases and 6 bases, there was a span of 17 bases. Germline V gene sequence: CDR1 DFQATT, CDR2 SNEGSKA (reference sequence). The CDR3 totals 14 residues. CDR3 coding DNA: TGCAGTGCTAGTGAGACACGTCCGTCGGCTGAAGCTTTCTTT. Its translation: CSASETRPSAEAFF.

This clonotype was seen a handful of times. The rearrangement joins TRBV20-1 to TRBJ2-7, with D possibly being TRBD2 (5 bases). Per the germline V gene, CDR1 is DFQATT and CDR2 is SNEGSKA (reference sequence). The length of the CDR3 is 13 residues. V was pared by 3 bases and J by 3 bases, with 12 bases between. This CDR3 is CSARVDGLYEQYF. CDR3 nucleotides: TGCAGTGCTAGGGTGGACGGACTCTACGAGCAGTACTTC.

This clonotype appeared many times. This chain links TRBV6-6 with TRBJ1-1; 9 nucleotides line up with TRBD1. This CDR3 spans 14 amino acids. The germline V gene encodes CDR1 MNHNY and CDR2 SVGAGI (reference sequence). After removal of 6 bases from V and 3 bases from J, the junction contained 5 bases not matched to a gene. As DNA, the CDR3 is TGTGCCAGCAGCCTGGGACAGGGCGACACTGAAGCTTTCTTT. Encoded protein: CASSLGQGDTEAFF.

There are many counts of this clonotype. The chain uses TRBV7-3 and TRBJ1-3, with D possibly being TRBD1 (5 bases). The germline gives CDR1 SGHTA, CDR2 FQGTGA. The CDR3 covers 14 residues. Trimming stripped 7 bases from V and 6 bases from J, with 16 bases between. The CDR3 sequence: CASTPPRGENTIYF. The CDR3 DNA reads TGTGCCAGCACCCCTCCCCGGGGGGAAAACACCATATATTTT.

This clonotype has at least ten counts. J is TRBJ2-3 and V is TRBV29-1; D gene unclear. The V gene lost 4 bases and the J gene lost 2 bases, with 10 bases spanning the gap. CDR1 SQVTM and CDR2 ANQGSEA come from the germline V gene. The CDR3 has 13 residues. The CDR3 DNA is TGCAGCGTTGCCTCCTCTTCCACAGATACGCAGTATTTT. Protein product: CSVASSSTDTQYF.

The V and J genes are TRBV29-1 and TRBJ2-3, with D perhaps TRBD1 or TRBD2 (6 bases each). Germline CDR1 and CDR2: SQVTM and ANQGSEA. CDR3 length equals 15 residues. V was trimmed by 1 base and J by 0 bases, leaving 11 bases between them. The CDR3 DNA follows: TGCAGCGTTGAAGGAGGGGGGCCTAGCACAGATACGCAGTATTTT. It encodes CSVEGGGPSTDTQYF.

The sample holds a few counts of this clonotype. The J gene is TRBJ2-3, the V gene TRBV20-1, with 8 bases matching TRBD2. The CDR3 contains 15 residues. The trim removed 1 base at V and 3 bases at J, leaving 6 bases unmatched. Germline V lookup: CDR1 DFQATT, CDR2 SNEGSKA (reference sequence). The CDR3 here is CSARAGLARTDTQYF. As DNA, the CDR3 is TGCAGTGCTAGAGCTGGACTAGCCCGGACAGATACGCAGTATTTT.

In its sample, this clonotype was seen a few times. The genes are TRBV7-9 and TRBJ2-5, with D possibly being TRBD1 or TRBD2 (5 bases each). Per the germline V gene, CDR1 is SEHNR and CDR2 is FQNEAQ (reference sequence). With 2 bases removed from V and 3 bases from J, the gap between germline ends came to 10 bases. The CDR3 is 14 amino acids. For the CDR3, the DNA is TGTGCCAGCAGCTTACTAGGGACCAAAGAGACCCAGTACTTC. Translated: CASSLLGTKETQYF.

The chain has TRBV4-2 and TRBJ2-3; maybe TRBD1 (6 bases). Germline CDR1 LGHNA, CDR2 YNFKEQ. The CDR3 contains 18 residues. With 1 base removed from V and 1 base from J, the gap between germline ends came to 18 bases. The CDR3 here is CASSQGTAWGQGTDTQYF. CDR3 DNA sequence: TGTGCCAGCAGCCAAGGAACGGCGTGGGGACAAGGCACAGATACGCAGTATTTT.

This clonotype was picked up many times. This chain uses TRBV27 with TRBJ2-1; the match to TRBD2 covers 9 bases. This CDR3 comprises 13 residues. Germline-derived CDR1 and CDR2 are MNHEY and SMNVEV (reference sequence). Germline trimming cut 8 bases from V and 13 bases from J; bases unmatched to any gene: 12. The CDR3 is CASGRLAVQSQFF. DNA for the CDR3: TGTGCCAGCGGCCGACTAGCGGTTCAAAGTCAGTTCTTC.

This clonotype was recorded a few times. The V gene is TRBV5-1, the J gene TRBJ2-1; D possibly uses TRBD1 or TRBD2 (5 bases each). V was trimmed by 0 bases and J by 15 bases, leaving 25 bases between them. CDR3 length: 16 amino acids. Germline V gives CDR1 SGHRS, CDR2 YFSETQ. The CDR3: CASSLDGQAVRSRLFF. CDR3 sequence (DNA): TGCGCCAGCAGCTTGGACGGACAAGCGGTTAGAAGCCGTCTGTTCTTC. The full variable domain, completed using reference TRBV5-1 and TRBJ2-1, is KAGVTQTPRYLIKTRGQQVTLSCSPISGHRSVSWYQQTPGQGLQFLFEYFSETQRNKGNFPGRFSGRQFSNSRSEMNVSTLELGDSALYLCASSLDGQAVRSRLFFGPGTRLTVL.

The CDR3 coding sequence is TGTGCCAGCAGCCCCGGGACATCTAATTCACCCCTCCACTTT. This sequence encodes CASSPGTSNSPLHF. The chain joins TRBV7-2 to TRBJ1-6; weak D call: TRBD1 (6 bases). Looked up from germline, CDR1 is SGHTA and CDR2 is FQGNSA. The CDR3 is made up of 14 amino acids. With 5 bases removed from V and 6 bases from J, the gap between germline ends came to 11 bases.

The V call is TRBV6-5, the J call TRBJ1-2, with D possibly matching TRBD1 (6 bases). CDR1 and CDR2 from the germline V gene are MNHEY and SVGAGI. Trimming stripped 8 bases from V and 3 bases from J, with 19 bases between. The CDR3 extends over 15 amino acids. The CDR3 loop is CASADRFPTYYGYTF. CDR3 bases: TGTGCCAGCGCCGACAGGTTCCCTACCTACTATGGCTACACCTTC.

V is TRBV7-6 and J is TRBJ2-1, with D perhaps TRBD2 (6 bases). Germline values: CDR1 SGHVS, CDR2 FNYEAQ. V gave up 0 bases and J gave up 7 bases, with 10 bases separating them. The CDR3 has 14 amino acids. For the CDR3, the DNA is TGTGCCAGCAGCTTAGCTCCGGGGGTAAATGAGCAGTTCTTC. Translated: CASSLAPGVNEQFF.